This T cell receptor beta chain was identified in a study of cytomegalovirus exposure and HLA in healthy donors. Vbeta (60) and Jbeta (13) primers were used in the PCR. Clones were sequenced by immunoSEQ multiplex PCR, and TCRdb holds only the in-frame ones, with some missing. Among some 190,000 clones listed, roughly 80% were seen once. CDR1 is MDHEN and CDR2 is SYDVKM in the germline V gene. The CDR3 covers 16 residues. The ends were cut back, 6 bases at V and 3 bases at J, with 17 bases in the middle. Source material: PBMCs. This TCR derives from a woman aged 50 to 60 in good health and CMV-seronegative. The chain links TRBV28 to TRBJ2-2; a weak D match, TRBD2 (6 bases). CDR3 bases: TGTGCCAGCAGGCCGGGACTCCGAACACACACCGGGGAGCTGTTTTTT. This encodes CASRPGLRTHTGELFF.